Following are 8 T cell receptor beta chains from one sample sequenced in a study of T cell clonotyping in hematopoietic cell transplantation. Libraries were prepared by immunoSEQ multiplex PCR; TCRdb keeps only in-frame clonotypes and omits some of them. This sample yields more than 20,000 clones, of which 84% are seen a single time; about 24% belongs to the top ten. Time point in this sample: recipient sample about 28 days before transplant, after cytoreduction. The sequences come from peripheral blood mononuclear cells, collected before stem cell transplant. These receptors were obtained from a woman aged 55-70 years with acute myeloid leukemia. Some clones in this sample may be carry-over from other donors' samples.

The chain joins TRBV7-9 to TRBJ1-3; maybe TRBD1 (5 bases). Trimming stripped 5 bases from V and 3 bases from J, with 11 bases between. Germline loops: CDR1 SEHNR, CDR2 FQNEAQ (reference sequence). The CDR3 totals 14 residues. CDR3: CASSPSGGGNTIYF. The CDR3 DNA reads TGTGCCAGCAGCCCGTCGGGGGGTGGAAACACCATATATTTT. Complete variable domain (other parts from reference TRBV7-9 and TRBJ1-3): DTGVSQNPRHKITKRGQNVTFRCDPISEHNRLYWYRQTLGQGPEFLTYFQNEAQLEKSRLLSDRFSAERPKGSFSTLEIQRTEQGDSAMYLCASSPSGGGNTIYFGEGSWLTVV.

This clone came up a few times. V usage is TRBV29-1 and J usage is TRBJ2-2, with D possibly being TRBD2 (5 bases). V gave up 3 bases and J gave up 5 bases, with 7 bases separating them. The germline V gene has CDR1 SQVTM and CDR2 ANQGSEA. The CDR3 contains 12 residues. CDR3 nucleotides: TGCAGCGTTGATCGGGGAACCGGGGAGCTGTTTTTT. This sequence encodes CSVDRGTGELFF.

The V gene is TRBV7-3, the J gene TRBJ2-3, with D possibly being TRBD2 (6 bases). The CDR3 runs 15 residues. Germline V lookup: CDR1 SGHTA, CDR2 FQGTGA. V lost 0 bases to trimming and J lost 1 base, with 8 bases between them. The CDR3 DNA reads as TGTGCCAGCAGCTTAACCGGGAGTGGCACAGATACGCAGTATTTT. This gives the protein CASSLTGSGTDTQYF. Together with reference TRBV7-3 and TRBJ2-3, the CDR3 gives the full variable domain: GAGVSQTPSNKVTEKGKYVELRCDPISGHTALYWYRQSLGQGPEFLIYFQGTGAADDSGLPNDRFFAVRPEGSVSTLKIQRTERGDSAVYLCASSLTGSGTDTQYFGPGTRLTVL.

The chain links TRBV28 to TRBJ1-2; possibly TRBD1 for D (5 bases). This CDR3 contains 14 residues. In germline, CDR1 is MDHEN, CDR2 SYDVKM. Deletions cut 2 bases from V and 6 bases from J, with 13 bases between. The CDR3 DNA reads TGTGCCAGCAGTTTAGATGGGGGGTGGAATGGCTACACCTTC. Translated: CASSLDGGWNGYTF.

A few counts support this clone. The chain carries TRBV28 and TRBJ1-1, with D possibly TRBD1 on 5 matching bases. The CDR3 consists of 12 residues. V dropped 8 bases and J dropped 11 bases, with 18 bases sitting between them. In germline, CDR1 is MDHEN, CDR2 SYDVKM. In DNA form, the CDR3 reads TGTGCCAGCGGCCTAATTGGGGGTGACGCTTTCTTT. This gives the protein CASGLIGGDAFF.

CDR3 in DNA: TGTGCCAGCAGCGCCGGGGGGGCGCCTAGCACAGATACGCAGTATTTT. Its translation is CASSAGGAPSTDTQYF. The chain links TRBV9 to TRBJ2-3, with 8 bases that match TRBD2. Looked up from germline, CDR1 is SGDLS and CDR2 is YYNGEE. Trimming took 3 bases from V and 0 from J; bases not matched to a gene: 6. This CDR3 has 16 amino acids.

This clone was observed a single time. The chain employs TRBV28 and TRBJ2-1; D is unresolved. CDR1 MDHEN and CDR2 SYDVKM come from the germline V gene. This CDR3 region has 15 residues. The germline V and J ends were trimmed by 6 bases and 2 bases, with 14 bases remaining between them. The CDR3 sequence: CASSLSPRTYNEQFF. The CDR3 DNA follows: TGTGCCAGCAGCCTGAGTCCCCGAACCTACAATGAGCAGTTCTTC.

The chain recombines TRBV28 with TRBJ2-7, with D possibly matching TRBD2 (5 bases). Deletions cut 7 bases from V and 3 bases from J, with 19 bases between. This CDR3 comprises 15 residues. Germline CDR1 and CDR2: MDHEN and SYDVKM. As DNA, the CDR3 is TGTGCCAGCACCCCCAACAGAGGGCTGAGCTACGAGCAGTACTTC. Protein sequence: CASTPNRGLSYEQYF. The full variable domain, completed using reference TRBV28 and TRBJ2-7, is DVKVTQSSRYLVKRTGEKVFLECVQDMDHENMFWYRQDPGLGLRLIYFSYDVKMKEKGDIPEGYSVSREKKERFSLILESASTNQTSMYLCASTPNRGLSYEQYFGPGTRLTVT.